This T cell receptor beta chain was sequenced for a study of blood T cell repertoires in COVID-19. TCRdb's table, derived via immunoSEQ multiplex PCR, lists solely in-frame clones and lacks some. There are about 340,000 clones in the sample; around nine tenths occur only once, and roughly 3.4% lies in the top ten. The receptor's source is a woman between 18 and 30 years old who had recovered from COVID-19. The sample comprised peripheral blood.

CDR3 amino acids: CASSPPTGRVNTEAFF. As DNA, the CDR3 is TGTGCCAGCAGCCCCCCGACAGGGCGGGTGAACACTGAAGCTTTCTTT. The chain has TRBV14 and TRBJ1-1, with 7 bases lining up with TRBD1. V lost 4 bases, J lost 0 bases, and 8 bases stayed unmatched. The CDR3 has 16 amino acids. Germline V lookup: CDR1 SGHDN, CDR2 FVKESK.